This TCR beta chain was retrieved from a study of siplizumab effects on memory and regulatory T cells. Per individual sample, 100,000 or so TCR templates were assayed. This table comes from immunoSEQ multiplex PCR, and its TCRdb copy is limited to in-frame clones, with some not included. The data contain around 65,000 clones, 70% to 80% of them seen just once; the ten biggest clones take up roughly 0.4%. The CDR3 is 14 amino acids. V shed 1 base and J 0 bases; nucleotides not matched to a gene: 1. Germline V gives CDR1 SGHRS, CDR2 YFSETQ. On this clone: The antigen remains unidentified.

Study-wide results and caveats: The study did not confirm that proliferating Tregs from siplizumab cultures were suppressive. Siplizumab significantly reduced alloreactive sequences traceable to unstimulated CD4+ memory cells.

Sequenced input: memory CD4+ T cells sorted from blood. This sequence joins TRBV5-1 and TRBJ2-7; 7 bases are a match to TRBD1. The clonotype comes from a human donor in good health. This chain's CDR3 is CASSLRGHSYEQYF. The CDR3 DNA follows: TGCGCCAGCAGCTTGAGGGGGCACTCCTACGAGCAGTACTTC.